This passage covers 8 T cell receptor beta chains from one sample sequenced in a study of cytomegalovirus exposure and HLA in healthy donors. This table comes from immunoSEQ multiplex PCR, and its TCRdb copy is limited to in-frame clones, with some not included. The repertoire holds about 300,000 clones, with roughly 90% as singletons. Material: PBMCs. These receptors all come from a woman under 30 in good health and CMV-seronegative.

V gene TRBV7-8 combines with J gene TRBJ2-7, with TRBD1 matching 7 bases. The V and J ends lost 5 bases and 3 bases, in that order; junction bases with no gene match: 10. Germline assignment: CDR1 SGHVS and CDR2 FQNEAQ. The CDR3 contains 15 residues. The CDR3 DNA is TGTGCCAGCAGCGAGGACCGGGACAGACTCTACGAGCAGTACTTC. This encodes CASSEDRDRLYEQYF.

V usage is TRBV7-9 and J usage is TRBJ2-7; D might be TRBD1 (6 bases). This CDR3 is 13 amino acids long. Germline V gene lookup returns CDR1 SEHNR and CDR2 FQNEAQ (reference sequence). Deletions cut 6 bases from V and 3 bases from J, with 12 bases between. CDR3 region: CASREDRSYEQYF. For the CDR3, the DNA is TGTGCCAGCAGAGAAGACAGGAGCTACGAGCAGTACTTC. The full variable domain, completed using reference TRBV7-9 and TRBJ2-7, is DTGVSQNPRHKITKRGQNVTFRCDPISEHNRLYWYRQTLGQGPEFLTYFQNEAQLEKSRLLSDRFSAERPKGSFSTLEIQRTEQGDSAMYLCASREDRSYEQYFGPGTRLTVT.

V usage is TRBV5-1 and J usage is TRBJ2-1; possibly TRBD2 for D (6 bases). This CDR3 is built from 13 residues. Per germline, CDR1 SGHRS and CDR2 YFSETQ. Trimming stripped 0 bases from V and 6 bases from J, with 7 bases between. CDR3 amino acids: CASSLVEGNEQFF. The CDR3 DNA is TGCGCCAGCAGCTTGGTGGAGGGCAATGAGCAGTTCTTC.

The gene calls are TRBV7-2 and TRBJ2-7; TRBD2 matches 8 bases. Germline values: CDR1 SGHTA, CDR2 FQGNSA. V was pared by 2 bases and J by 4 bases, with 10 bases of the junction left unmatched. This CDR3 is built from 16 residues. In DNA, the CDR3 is TGTGCCAGCAGCTTACTAGCGGGTAGGGTGGCATACGAGCAGTACTTC. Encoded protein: CASSLLAGRVAYEQYF.

CDR3 amino acids: CASSRPGTGHEQYF. The CDR3 nucleotides are TGTGCCAGCAGCCGTCCCGGGACAGGGCACGAGCAGTACTTC. This chain joins TRBV7-2 and TRBJ2-7; 9 bases map to TRBD1. CDR3 size: 14 residues. CDR1 and CDR2 (germline): SGHTA, FQGNSA. With 5 bases clipped from V and 5 bases from J, the junction kept 7 bases outside the gene matches.

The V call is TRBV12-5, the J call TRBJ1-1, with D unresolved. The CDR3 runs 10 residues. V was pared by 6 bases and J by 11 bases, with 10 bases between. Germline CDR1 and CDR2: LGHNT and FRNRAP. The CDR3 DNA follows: TGTGCTAGTGGGCCCTGGCTGGCTTTCTTT. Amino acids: CASGPWLAFF.

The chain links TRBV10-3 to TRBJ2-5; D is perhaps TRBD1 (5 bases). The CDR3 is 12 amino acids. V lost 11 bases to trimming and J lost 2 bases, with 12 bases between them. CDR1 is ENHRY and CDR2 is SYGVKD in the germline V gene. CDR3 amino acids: CASSGNQETQYF. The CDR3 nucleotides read TGTGCCTCATCAGGGAATCAAGAGACCCAGTACTTC.

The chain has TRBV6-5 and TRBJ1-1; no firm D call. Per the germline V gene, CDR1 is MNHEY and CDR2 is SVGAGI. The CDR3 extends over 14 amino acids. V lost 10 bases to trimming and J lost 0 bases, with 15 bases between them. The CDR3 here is CATRPDFLNTEAFF. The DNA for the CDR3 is TGTGCCACGAGGCCCGACTTCCTGAACACTGAAGCTTTCTTT.